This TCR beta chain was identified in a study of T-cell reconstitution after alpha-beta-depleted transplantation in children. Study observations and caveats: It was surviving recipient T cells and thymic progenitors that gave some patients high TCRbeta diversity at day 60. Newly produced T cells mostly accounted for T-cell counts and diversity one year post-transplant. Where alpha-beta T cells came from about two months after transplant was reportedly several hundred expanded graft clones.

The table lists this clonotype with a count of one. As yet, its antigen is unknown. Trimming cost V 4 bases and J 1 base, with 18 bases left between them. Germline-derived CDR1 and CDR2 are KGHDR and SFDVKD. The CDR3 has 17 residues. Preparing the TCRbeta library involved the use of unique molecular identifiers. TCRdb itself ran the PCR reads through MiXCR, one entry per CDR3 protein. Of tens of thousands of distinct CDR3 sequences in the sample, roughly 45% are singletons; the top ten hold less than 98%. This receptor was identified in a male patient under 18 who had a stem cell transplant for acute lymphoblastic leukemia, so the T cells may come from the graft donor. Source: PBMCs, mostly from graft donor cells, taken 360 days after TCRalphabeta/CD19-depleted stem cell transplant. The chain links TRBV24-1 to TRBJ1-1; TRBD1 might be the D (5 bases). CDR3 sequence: CATSDVGGTPANTEAFF. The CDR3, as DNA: TGTGCCACCAGTGACGTCGGGGGAACGCCGGCGAACACTGAAGCTTTCTTT.